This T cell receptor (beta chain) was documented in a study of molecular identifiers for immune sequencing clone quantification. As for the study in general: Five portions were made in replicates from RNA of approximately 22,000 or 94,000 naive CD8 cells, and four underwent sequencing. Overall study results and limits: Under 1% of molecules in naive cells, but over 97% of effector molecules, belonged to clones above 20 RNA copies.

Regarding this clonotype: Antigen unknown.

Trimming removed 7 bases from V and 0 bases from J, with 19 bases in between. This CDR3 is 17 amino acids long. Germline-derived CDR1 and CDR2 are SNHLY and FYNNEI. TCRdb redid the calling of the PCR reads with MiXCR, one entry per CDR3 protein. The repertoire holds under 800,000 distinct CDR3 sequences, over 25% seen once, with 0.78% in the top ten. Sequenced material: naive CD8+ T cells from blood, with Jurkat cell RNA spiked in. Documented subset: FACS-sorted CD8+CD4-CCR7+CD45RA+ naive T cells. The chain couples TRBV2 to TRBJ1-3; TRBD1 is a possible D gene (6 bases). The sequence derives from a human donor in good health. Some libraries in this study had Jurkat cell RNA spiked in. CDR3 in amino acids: CASIQGLNLRSGNTIYF. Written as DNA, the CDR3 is TGTGCCAGCATCCAGGGGTTGAATTTACGCTCTGGAAACACCATATATTTT.